One sample yielded the 27 T cell receptor beta chains listed below, sequenced in a study of blood T cell repertoires in COVID-19 (dated by TCRdb to the early 2020s). Libraries came from the immunoSEQ multiplex PCR assay. Sourced from immuneACCESS, this table was stored by TCRdb with only in-frame sequences that have V and J called. A share of the clones is absent; for the studies checked, an unresolved V gene accounts for under half, and the remainder has no known explanation. This sample gives some 160,000 clones in total; around nine tenths of them show up just once. The ten largest account for 10% of the sample. Material: peripheral blood. These receptors all come from a woman in her 70s with COVID-19, enrolled during active disease.

This rearrangement joins TRBV9 to TRBJ1-5; the D gene is possibly TRBD1 (5 bases). Trimming removed 2 bases from V and 0 bases from J, with 12 bases in between. The CDR3 is made up of 16 amino acids. Germline V CDR1 and CDR2: SGDLS, YYNGEE. The CDR3 region is CASSVGTGDSNQPQHF. The DNA for the CDR3 is TGTGCCAGCAGCGTGGGGACGGGGGATAGCAATCAGCCCCAGCATTTT.

The chain recombines TRBV30 with TRBJ1-1, with D hard to call. Trimming left V 4 bases short and J 4 bases short, with 13 bases between. The CDR3 has 13 residues. Germline V lookup: CDR1 GTSNPN, CDR2 SVGIG (reference sequence). CDR3 sequence (DNA): TGTGCCTGGAAAGCTGGCGCAGGCACTGAAGCTTTCTTT. It translates to CAWKAGAGTEAFF. Combining the CDR3 with reference TRBV30 and TRBJ1-1 gives the whole variable domain SQTIHQWPATLVQPVGSPLSLECTVEGTSNPNLYWYRQAAGRGLQLLFYSVGIGQISSEVPQNLSASRPQDRQFILSSKKLLLSDSGFYLCAWKAGAGTEAFFGQGTRLTVV.

The rearrangement uses TRBV28 and TRBJ1-5; TRBD1 aligns across 10 bases. The CDR3 consists of 17 residues. The V and J ends lost 1 base and 2 bases, in that order; junction bases with no gene match: 5. Germline V gene data show CDR1 as MDHEN and CDR2 as SYDVKM. CDR3 bases: TGTGCCAGCAGTTTATATGGGACAGGGGTAGGCAATCAGCCCCAGCATTTT. Its translation is CASSLYGTGVGNQPQHF. The full variable domain, its missing parts supplied by reference TRBV28 and TRBJ1-5, is DVKVTQSSRYLVKRTGEKVFLECVQDMDHENMFWYRQDPGLGLRLIYFSYDVKMKEKGDIPEGYSVSREKKERFSLILESASTNQTSMYLCASSLYGTGVGNQPQHFGDGTRLSIL.

V and J are TRBV28 and TRBJ2-2; TRBD2 aligns across 9 bases. V gave up 7 bases and J gave up 8 bases; unmatched junction bases: 20. This CDR3 region has 18 residues. Germline-derived CDR1 and CDR2 are MDHEN and SYDVKM. This CDR3 reads CASTPTPRAGGPGGELFF. CDR3 sequence (DNA): TGTGCCAGCACCCCAACCCCACGCGCGGGGGGGCCTGGTGGGGAGCTGTTTTTT. The whole variable domain, filled in from reference TRBV28 and TRBJ2-2, reads DVKVTQSSRYLVKRTGEKVFLECVQDMDHENMFWYRQDPGLGLRLIYFSYDVKMKEKGDIPEGYSVSREKKERFSLILESASTNQTSMYLCASTPTPRAGGPGGELFFGEGSRLTVL.

To note about this clone: Other nucleotide sequences in the sample specify the same CDR3. This chain connects TRBV5-1 to TRBJ1-1, with D possibly TRBD1 on 5 matching bases. Trimming took off 3 bases at V and 2 bases at J, with 8 bases between the two ends. The CDR3 is made up of 13 amino acids. CDR1 is SGHRS, CDR2 YFSETQ, per germline. CDR3 amino acids: CASSSQGNTEAFF. The CDR3, as DNA: TGCGCCAGCAGCTCGCAGGGAAACACTGAAGCTTTCTTT.

The chain recombines TRBV11-2 with TRBJ2-2, with TRBD1 identical over 9 bases. The ends lost 5 bases at V and 2 bases at J; junction bases unmatched: 3. The CDR3 consists of 15 residues. CDR1 and CDR2 (germline): SGHAT, FQNNGV. The CDR3 nucleotides are TGTGCCAGCAGCAAGACAGGGGGTAACACCGGGGAGCTGTTTTTT. Translation gives CASSKTGGNTGELFF.

J is TRBJ1-5 and V is TRBV2; 7 bases match TRBD1. Looked up from germline, CDR1 is SNHLY and CDR2 is FYNNEI. The CDR3 contains 15 residues. With V trimmed by 6 bases and J by 5 bases, 10 bases remained unmatched. The CDR3 protein is CASSDGTVPDQPQHF. The CDR3 DNA follows: TGTGCCAGCAGCGACGGGACAGTCCCCGATCAGCCCCAGCATTTT. The whole variable domain, remainder taken from reference TRBV2 and TRBJ1-5, is EPEVTQTPSHQVTQMGQEVILRCVPISNHLYFYWYRQILGQKVEFLVSFYNNEISEKSEIFDDQFSVERPDGSNFTLKIRSTKLEDSAMYFCASSDGTVPDQPQHFGDGTRLSIL.

The chain has TRBV28 and TRBJ2-7; 10 bases align to TRBD2. The CDR3 covers 14 residues. Losses at the gene ends were 3 bases for V and 6 bases for J; bases not matched to a gene: 5. Germline V gene lookup returns CDR1 MDHEN and CDR2 SYDVKM. The CDR3 protein is CASSFQRGGSEQYF. The DNA of the CDR3 is TGTGCCAGCAGTTTCCAGCGGGGGGGCAGCGAGCAGTACTTC.

The V gene is TRBV6-6, the J gene TRBJ1-2; the D is unclear. Germline V gene lookup returns CDR1 MNHNY and CDR2 SVGAGI (reference sequence). The CDR3 is 16 amino acids. The germline V and J ends were trimmed by 0 bases and 7 bases, with 18 bases remaining between them. The CDR3 sequence is CASSYSSSSSGSGYTF. CDR3 sequence (DNA): TGTGCCAGCAGTTACTCTAGTAGTTCCTCGGGGTCTGGCTACACCTTC.

The chain is built from TRBV7-2 and TRBJ1-6; no clear D gene. The germline gives CDR1 SGHTA, CDR2 FQGNSA. Trimming pared 5 bases from V and 6 bases from J, leaving 14 bases between. The CDR3 is 15 residues long. CDR3: CASSTTGKGNSPLHF. The CDR3 DNA follows: TGTGCCAGCAGCACCACCGGGAAGGGTAATTCACCCCTCCACTTT.

The rearrangement uses TRBV6-5 and TRBJ1-5; D gene uncertain. Germline V gene data show CDR1 as MNHEY and CDR2 as SVGAGI. V gave up 2 bases and J gave up 1 base, with 6 bases separating them. This CDR3 region has 14 residues. The DNA for the CDR3 is TGTGCCAGCAGTTACGCCTACAGCAATCAGCCCCAGCATTTT. It specifies CASSYAYSNQPQHF.

The chain is built from TRBV6-6 and TRBJ2-7; D might be TRBD1 (6 bases). Germline V CDR1 and CDR2: MNHNY, SVGAGI (reference sequence). V lost 6 bases and J lost 6, with 21 bases in between. The CDR3 spans 15 residues. The CDR3 loop is CASRSTGIPNPEQYF. The CDR3 DNA follows: TGTGCCAGCAGGTCAACAGGGATCCCAAATCCCGAGCAGTACTTC.

As for this clone: This sample also contains other DNA sequences that code for the same CDR3. The chain couples TRBV19 to TRBJ1-1, with 9 bases fitting TRBD1. The CDR3 is 13 residues long. V shed 6 bases and J 5 bases; nucleotides not matched to a gene: 4. The germline V gene encodes CDR1 LNHDA and CDR2 SQIVND (reference sequence). CDR3 DNA sequence: TGTGCCAGTAGCCGAGACAGGGGGACTGAAGCTTTCTTT. Its protein is CASSRDRGTEAFF. Variable domain in full (rest from reference TRBV19 and TRBJ1-1): DGGITQSPKYLFRKEGQNVTLSCEQNLNHDAMYWYRQDPGQGLRLIYYSQIVNDFQKGDIAEGYSVSREKKESFPLTVTSAQKNPTAFYLCASSRDRGTEAFFGQGTRLTVV.

This clone was seen just once. V and J are TRBV18 and TRBJ1-4; TRBD1 is a possible D gene (5 bases). The CDR3 has 15 residues. Trimming took 6 bases from V and 0 from J, leaving 11 bases between them. Per germline, CDR1 KGHSH and CDR2 LQKENI. The CDR3 bases are TGTGCCAGCTCTGGCCGGGGGGCAACTAATGAAAAACTGTTTTTT. It yields the protein CASSGRGATNEKLFF.

The chain links TRBV27 to TRBJ1-2; 7 bases align to TRBD1. Germline V gene data show CDR1 as MNHEY and CDR2 as SMNVEV (reference sequence). V shed 5 bases and J 5 bases; nucleotides not matched to a gene: 11. The CDR3 has 15 residues. Written as DNA, the CDR3 is TGTGCCAGCAGTCAAGACAGGGCCTCAGGGTATGGCTACACCTTC. It yields the protein CASSQDRASGYGYTF.

The chain couples TRBV7-8 to TRBJ1-1, with 10 bases aligning to TRBD1. This CDR3 is built from 13 residues. V lost 4 bases, J lost 7 bases, and 3 bases stayed unmatched. Germline CDR1 is SGHVS and CDR2 is FQNEAQ. CDR3 residues: CASSWDRGHEAFF. In nucleotides, the CDR3 is TGTGCCAGCAGCTGGGACAGGGGCCATGAAGCTTTCTTT.

The chain couples TRBV19 to TRBJ1-5; TRBD1 agrees at 8 bases. Germline V gene sequence: CDR1 LNHDA, CDR2 SQIVND (reference sequence). This CDR3 contains 15 residues. Germline trimming cut 5 bases from V and 3 bases from J; bases unmatched to any gene: 6. The CDR3 spells CASSWGQANNQPQHF. Here the CDR3 DNA reads TGTGCCAGTAGTTGGGGACAGGCCAACAATCAGCCCCAGCATTTT. Together with reference TRBV19 and TRBJ1-5, the CDR3 gives the full variable domain: DGGITQSPKYLFRKEGQNVTLSCEQNLNHDAMYWYRQDPGQGLRLIYYSQIVNDFQKGDIAEGYSVSREKKESFPLTVTSAQKNPTAFYLCASSWGQANNQPQHFGDGTRLSIL.

In the case of this clone: Other DNA sequences from this sample encode an identical CDR3 as well. V and J are TRBV3-1 (or the pseudogene TRBV3-2) and TRBJ1-1, with 8 bases lining up with TRBD1. CDR3 length: 14 amino acids. Germline values: CDR1 LGHDT, CDR2 YNNKEL (reference sequence). Germline trimming cut 4 bases from V and 4 bases from J; bases unmatched to any gene: 5. In nucleotides, the CDR3 is TGTGCCAGCAGCCCGAGACAGGGGAGCACTGAAGCTTTCTTT. It encodes CASSPRQGSTEAFF.

The chain couples TRBV3-1 (or the pseudogene TRBV3-2) to TRBJ2-7; 12 bases map to TRBD2. Germline CDR1 LGHDT, CDR2 YNNKEL (reference sequence). CDR3 length: 16 amino acids. V shed 4 bases and J 6 bases; nucleotides not matched to a gene: 10. CDR3 protein: CASSRGLAGSTGEQYF. The CDR3 DNA reads TGTGCCAGCAGCCGCGGACTAGCGGGGTCTACAGGCGAGCAGTACTTC.

V gene TRBV6-5 combines with J gene TRBJ1-3, with TRBD1 as a possible D gene (6 bases). V was pared by 2 bases and J by 3 bases, with 8 bases between. Looked up from germline, CDR1 is MNHEY and CDR2 is SVGAGI. The CDR3 covers 14 residues. CDR3 DNA: TGTGCCAGCAGTTACCAGGGGCATGGAAACACCATATATTTT. Protein: CASSYQGHGNTIYF.

The chain recombines TRBV28 with TRBJ2-5, with 8 bases identical to TRBD1. There are 15 residues in the CDR3. CDR1 and CDR2 (germline): MDHEN, SYDVKM. V shed 7 bases and J 4 bases; nucleotides not matched to a gene: 11. The CDR3 here is CASTIRQGSGETQYF. In DNA, the CDR3 is TGTGCCAGCACAATAAGACAGGGGTCGGGAGAGACCCAGTACTTC.

The chain joins TRBV28 to TRBJ1-4; 9 bases are shared with TRBD1. The CDR3 has 15 residues. The V and J ends lost 3 bases and 6 bases, in that order; junction bases with no gene match: 5. Germline V gene sequence: CDR1 MDHEN, CDR2 SYDVKM. The DNA for the CDR3 is TGTGCCAGCAGTTTTGCTAGACAGGGGGATGAAAAACTGTTTTTT. This encodes CASSFARQGDEKLFF.

This clone is a singleton in its sample. The V and J genes are TRBV19 and TRBJ2-1; 9 bases match TRBD2. CDR1 LNHDA and CDR2 SQIVND come from the germline V gene (reference sequence). The junction had 10 bases not matched to a gene; V was cut back by 5 bases and J by 8 bases. The CDR3 spans 15 residues. CDR3 DNA sequence: TGTGCCAGTAGTCCTCAGGGGCGGGGGGGTTATGAGCAGTTCTTC. It translates to CASSPQGRGGYEQFF.

J is TRBJ1-5 and V is TRBV19; no firm D call. Germline CDR1 LNHDA, CDR2 SQIVND (reference sequence). The CDR3 runs to 14 residues. V was trimmed by 0 bases and J by 0 bases, leaving 3 bases between them. This CDR3 is CASSIDRSNQPQHF. Written as DNA, the CDR3 is TGTGCCAGTAGTATAGATCGTAGCAATCAGCCCCAGCATTTT.

This clone was observed once. This chain links TRBV18 with TRBJ2-3, with a weak D call TRBD2 (6 bases). Germline V gene lookup returns CDR1 KGHSH and CDR2 LQKENI. With 3 bases removed from V and 3 bases from J, the gap between germline ends came to 7 bases. This CDR3 comprises 13 residues. The CDR3 sequence is CASSPGTTDTQYF. The CDR3 coding sequence is TGTGCCAGCTCACCCGGGACTACAGATACGCAGTATTTT.

The chain employs TRBV12-3 or TRBV12-4 and TRBJ2-1, with D perhaps matching TRBD1 (5 bases). Trimming left V 6 bases short and J 9 bases short, with 9 bases between. CDR3 length: 11 amino acids. CDR3 region: CASSREGEQFF. The DNA for the CDR3 is TGTGCCAGCAGCAGGGAAGGTGAGCAGTTCTTC.

This chain uses TRBV14 with TRBJ1-1; TRBD1 might be the D (6 bases). This CDR3 spans 14 amino acids. The ends were cut back, 3 bases at V and 3 bases at J, with 11 bases in the middle. Per the germline V gene, CDR1 is SGHDN and CDR2 is FVKESK. The CDR3 sequence is CASSQSRGDTEAFF. The CDR3 DNA is TGTGCCAGCAGCCAGTCCAGGGGCGACACTGAAGCTTTCTTT. Complete variable domain (other parts from reference TRBV14 and TRBJ1-1): EAGVTQFPSHSVIEKGQTVTLRCDPISGHDNLYWYRRVMGKEIKFLLHFVKESKQDESGMPNNRFLAERTGGTYSTLKVQPAELEDSGVYFCASSQSRGDTEAFFGQGTRLTVV.